The 24 T cell receptor beta chains below were found in one sample sequenced in a study of cytomegalovirus exposure and HLA in healthy donors (TCRdb year 2017). Preparation of the library involved the immunoSEQ multiplex PCR assay. The multiplex PCR relied on a mix of 60 forward primers for TCR Vbeta segments and 13 reverse primers for TCR Jbeta segments. TCRdb's version of the immuneACCESS table is confined to in-frame rearrangements and falls short of the full clone set. An unresolved V gene accounts for under half of the shortfall where checked; the remainder is of unknown origin. A total of nearly 110,000 clones appear in this sample, roughly 82% of them only once. The biggest ten clones account for roughly 3% of the sample. The sequencing input was PBMCs. Receptor source: a man younger than 45 in good health and CMV-seropositive.

This clone was counted between two and nine times. The rearrangement links TRBV5-6 to TRBJ1-6; D possibly corresponds to TRBD1 (5 bases). The CDR3 contains 16 residues. Germline CDR1 SGHDT, CDR2 YYEEEE. Trimming shortened V by 4 bases and J by 0 bases, and 11 bases separated the two germline ends. CDR3 DNA sequence: TGTGCCAGCAGCGGGATAGACAGCTCCTATAATTCACCCCTCCACTTT. It yields the protein CASSGIDSSYNSPLHF.

This chain connects TRBV11-3 to TRBJ1-4; 9 bases are a match to TRBD1. The V segment lost 5 bases and the J segment 8 bases; nucleotides outside the gene matches: 6. Germline assignment: CDR1 SGHNT and CDR2 YENEEA. CDR3 length: 14 residues. The CDR3 sequence: CASSRTGGDEKLFF. DNA for the CDR3: TGTGCCAGCAGCCGAACAGGGGGCGACGAAAAACTGTTTTTT.

This clone was counted only a few times. The V and J genes are TRBV18 and TRBJ1-2, with 7 bases identical to TRBD1. Germline CDR1 and CDR2: KGHSH and LQKENI. J was trimmed by 10 bases and V by 1 base; bases with no gene match: 6. This CDR3 comprises 13 residues. Here the CDR3 reads CASSPLQGVNYTF. The CDR3, as DNA: TGTGCCAGCTCACCACTCCAGGGGGTTAACTACACCTTC.

The J gene is TRBJ1-1, the V gene TRBV30; D unresolved. The germline V and J ends were trimmed by 4 bases and 6 bases, with 18 bases remaining between them. The V gene's germline CDR1 is GTSNPN and CDR2 SVGIG (reference sequence). The CDR3 runs 14 residues. The CDR3 is CAWTPIRPGAEAFF. CDR3 sequence (DNA): TGTGCCTGGACTCCAATCCGCCCCGGGGCTGAAGCTTTCTTT.

The chain recombines TRBV5-4 with TRBJ2-7, with 7 bases fitting TRBD1. CDR3 length: 15 amino acids. The V gene end was trimmed by 4 bases and the J gene end by 5 bases; junction bases not matched to a gene: 12. Germline values: CDR1 SGHNT, CDR2 YYREEE (reference sequence). CDR3 loop: CASSHDRALLHEQYF. CDR3 bases: TGTGCCAGCAGCCACGACAGGGCCCTCCTCCACGAGCAGTACTTC.

This clone was seen more than once but under ten times. The chain links TRBV12-5 to TRBJ2-3; 8 bases fit TRBD2. The CDR3 contains 15 residues. With V trimmed by 5 bases and J by 4 bases, 8 bases remained unmatched. Germline CDR1 LGHNT, CDR2 FRNRAP. CDR3 sequence reads: CASGNPGLVSDTQYF. In DNA, the CDR3 is TGTGCTAGTGGTAACCCGGGACTAGTATCAGATACGCAGTATTTT.

The rearrangement uses TRBV21-1 and TRBJ1-5. TRBV21-1 is shown as a pseudogene. The CDR3 totals 15 residues. CDR3 nucleotide sequence: TGTGCCAGCAGCAAAGGTACGGGGAGCAATCAGCCCCAGCATTTT. It encodes CASSKGTGSNQPQHF.

J is TRBJ2-7 and V is TRBV2, with 7 bases fitting TRBD2. Trimming took 2 bases from V and 2 from J; bases not matched to a gene: 3. Germline V gene lookup returns CDR1 SNHLY and CDR2 FYNNEI. This CDR3 spans 14 amino acids. In DNA, the CDR3 is TGTGCCAGCAGTGAAAGCGGGGTCACCTACGAGCAGTACTTC. This translates into CASSESGVTYEQYF.

The chain combines TRBV2 with TRBJ2-1, with D hard to call. The V end lost 9 bases, the J end lost 5 bases, and 14 bases lay between the germline ends. This CDR3 has 13 residues. Germline CDR1 SNHLY, CDR2 FYNNEI. The CDR3: CASNSVRDNEQFF. In DNA form, the CDR3 reads TGTGCCAGTAACAGTGTCCGTGACAATGAGCAGTTCTTC.

The chain is built from TRBV5-4 and TRBJ2-7; a possible D gene is TRBD2 (6 bases). CDR3 size: 15 residues. V lost 4 bases and J lost 3, with 17 bases in between. CDR1 and CDR2 from the germline V gene are SGHNT and YYREEE (reference sequence). CDR3 sequence reads: CASSPLKEGSYEQYF. In DNA form, the CDR3 reads TGTGCCAGCAGCCCCTTAAAGGAGGGAAGCTACGAGCAGTACTTC.

This clone was observed a few times. The V call is TRBV5-1, the J call TRBJ1-1; D gene ambiguous. The CDR3 is 12 residues long. CDR1 is SGHRS, CDR2 YFSETQ, per germline. The ends were cut back, 4 bases at V and 10 bases at J, with 14 bases in the middle. For the CDR3, the DNA is TGCGCCAGCAGCCCGGACTTTTCGGTAGCTTTCTTT. Translation gives CASSPDFSVAFF.

In its sample, this clone was seen once. CDR3: CASSEFLGGVTNYGYTF. In DNA form, the CDR3 reads TGTGCCAGCAGTGAATTCCTAGGGGGAGTTACTAACTATGGCTACACCTTC. The genes are TRBV2 and TRBJ1-2; a possible D gene is TRBD1 (6 bases). Germline V gives CDR1 SNHLY, CDR2 FYNNEI. V lost 2 bases, J lost 0 bases, and 16 bases lay in between. The CDR3 spans 17 residues. Variable domain in full (rest from reference TRBV2 and TRBJ1-2): EPEVTQTPSHQVTQMGQEVILRCVPISNHLYFYWYRQILGQKVEFLVSFYNNEISEKSEIFDDQFSVERPDGSNFTLKIRSTKLEDSAMYFCASSEFLGGVTNYGYTFGSGTRLTVV.

Only one count was recorded for this clone. The chain couples TRBV27 to TRBJ2-7; possible D gene TRBD2, 6 bases. The CDR3 runs 14 residues. The germline V gene encodes CDR1 MNHEY and CDR2 SMNVEV (reference sequence). Trimming left V 5 bases short and J 1 base short, with 12 bases between. CDR3 in amino acids: CASSPGSRSYEQYF. The CDR3 region has the DNA TGTGCCAGCAGTCCCGGGAGCCGATCCTACGAGCAGTACTTC.

This clone turned up a few times. This chain connects TRBV27 to TRBJ2-4, with a possible D match to TRBD1 (5 bases). Germline assignment: CDR1 MNHEY and CDR2 SMNVEV (reference sequence). The CDR3 spans 16 residues. Trimming stripped 4 bases from V and 0 bases from J, with 13 bases between. CDR3 nucleotides: TGTGCCAGCAGTTATTTAGGGGCCCTAGCCAAAAACATTCAGTACTTC. It specifies CASSYLGALAKNIQYF.

The chain couples TRBV14 to TRBJ1-1, with 7 nucleotides matching TRBD1. Germline V gene sequence: CDR1 SGHDN, CDR2 FVKESK. The CDR3 has 16 amino acids. Trimming removed 4 bases from V and 0 bases from J; junction bases left unmatched: 8. The CDR3 bases are TGTGCCAGCAGCCGGTGGAGACAGGGAATGAACACTGAAGCTTTCTTT. It yields the protein CASSRWRQGMNTEAFF.

This clone was found a few times. This chain connects TRBV6-5 to TRBJ1-2; no clear D. The V and J ends lost 5 bases and 3 bases respectively, with 13 bases between them. Germline-derived CDR1 and CDR2 are MNHEY and SVGAGI. This CDR3 has 14 amino acids. The CDR3: CASSELAGYYGYTF. In DNA form, the CDR3 reads TGTGCCAGCAGTGAGTTGGCGGGCTACTATGGCTACACCTTC.

J is TRBJ2-1 and V is TRBV5-1; D is perhaps TRBD1 (6 bases). The CDR3 has 17 amino acids. V lost 3 bases and J 10 bases, leaving 26 bases between the germline ends. The germline V gene encodes CDR1 SGHRS and CDR2 YFSETQ. The CDR3 DNA sequence: TGCGCCAGCAGCTATATAGTAACAGGGACCGGGTTGGAGGAGCAGTTCTTC. Its translation is CASSYIVTGTGLEEQFF.

CDR3 amino acids: CAISESTGGYGYTF. For the CDR3, the DNA is TGTGCCATCAGTGAGTCGACAGGAGGCTATGGCTACACCTTC. This chain uses TRBV10-3 with TRBJ1-2, with D tentatively TRBD1 (6 bases). This CDR3 is 14 amino acids long. CDR1 and CDR2 (germline): ENHRY, SYGVKD. Deletions cut 0 bases from V and 4 bases from J, with 9 bases between.

This sequence joins TRBV5-1 and TRBJ1-2, with TRBD1 as a possible D gene (5 bases). In germline, CDR1 is SGHRS, CDR2 YFSETQ. Trimming removed 0 bases at V and 1 base at J, with 10 bases between. The CDR3 extends over 15 amino acids. Written as DNA, the CDR3 is TGCGCCAGCAGCTTGGAGGGGCGGATTAACTATGGCTACACCTTC. It yields the protein CASSLEGRINYGYTF.

CDR3 bases: TGTGCCAGCAGTTCACAGACAGTGACGACAGATACGCAGTATTTT. Translated, it gives CASSSQTVTTDTQYF. The chain has TRBV27 and TRBJ2-3; D possibly corresponds to TRBD1 (5 bases). The CDR3 loop spans 15 amino acids. The V end lost 4 bases, the J end lost 3 bases, and 14 bases lay between the germline ends. The germline V gene encodes CDR1 MNHEY and CDR2 SMNVEV (reference sequence).

This sequence joins TRBV13 and TRBJ1-2; D possibly corresponds to TRBD1 (5 bases). The CDR3 runs to 14 residues. Germline CDR1 PRHDT, CDR2 FYEKMQ (reference sequence). The V end was cut by 3 bases, the J end by 4 bases, with 12 bases between. CDR3 sequence reads: CASSFPGMGYGYTF. The CDR3 nucleotides read TGTGCCAGCAGCTTCCCAGGGATGGGCTATGGCTACACCTTC.

This chain uses TRBV5-1 with TRBJ2-7; 9 bases match TRBD2. The CDR3 covers 17 residues. Looked up from germline, CDR1 is SGHRS and CDR2 is YFSETQ. J gave up 4 bases and V 4 bases, and 15 bases lay outside the gene matches. DNA of the CDR3: TGCGCCAGCAGCCCCCGCCCAGCGGGGGGACTTTCATACGAGCAGTACTTC. It translates to CASSPRPAGGLSYEQYF.

This clone was seen just once. J is TRBJ1-4 and V is TRBV19, with 9 bases fitting TRBD1. Germline lookup yields CDR1 LNHDA and CDR2 SQIVND (reference sequence). The CDR3 runs to 16 residues. Trimming took 3 bases from V and 6 from J; bases not matched to a gene: 8. This CDR3 reads CASSMDGTGLHEKLFF. Written as DNA, the CDR3 is TGTGCCAGTAGTATGGACGGGACAGGGCTCCATGAAAAACTGTTTTTT.

The chain is built from TRBV5-1 and TRBJ1-4; 9 bases are a match to TRBD1. Germline CDR1 SGHRS, CDR2 YFSETQ. Losses at the gene ends were 3 bases for V and 4 bases for J; bases not matched to a gene: 16. The CDR3 totals 19 residues. The DNA of the CDR3 is TGCGCCAGCAGCTCAGGACAGGGGACCCCTCGACGATTTAATGAAAAACTGTTTTTT. This sequence encodes CASSSGQGTPRRFNEKLFF.